The clone carrying this T cell receptor (beta chain) was counted a single time. The antigen remains unidentified. The CDR3 runs to 16 residues. V was clipped by 3 bases and J by 4 bases, with 16 bases between them. Germline CDR1 reads LGHDT; CDR2 reads YNNKEL (reference sequence). The data belong to a study of T cell responses to AZD1222 COVID-19 vaccine. The assay was immunoSEQ multiplex PCR, and TCRdb's table has in-frame clones only and misses some. The sample has 160,000 or so clones; about 90% are singletons. Whole-study results and caveats: Females outnumbered males among donors, who were mostly white British; clonal diversity was possibly underestimated.

The J gene is TRBJ1-5, the V gene TRBV3-1 (or the pseudogene TRBV3-2); TRBD1 might be the D (5 bases). This TCR was recovered from an adult in good health. Sequenced here: peripheral blood, sampled on day 0 of MenACWY control vaccination. The CDR3 sequence: CASSHQPPGGNQPQHF. CDR3 sequence (DNA): TGTGCCAGCAGCCATCAACCCCCCGGGGGGAATCAGCCCCAGCATTTT.